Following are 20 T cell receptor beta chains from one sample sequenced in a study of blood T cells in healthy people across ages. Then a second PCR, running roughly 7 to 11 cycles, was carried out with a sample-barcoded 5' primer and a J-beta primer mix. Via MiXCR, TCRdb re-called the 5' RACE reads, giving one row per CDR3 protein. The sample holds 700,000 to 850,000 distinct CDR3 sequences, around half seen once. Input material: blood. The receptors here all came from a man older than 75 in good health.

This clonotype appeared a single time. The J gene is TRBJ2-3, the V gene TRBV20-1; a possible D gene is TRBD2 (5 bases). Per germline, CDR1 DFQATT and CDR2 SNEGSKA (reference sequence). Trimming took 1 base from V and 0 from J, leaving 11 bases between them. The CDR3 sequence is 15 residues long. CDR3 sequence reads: CSARGEQYSTDTQYF. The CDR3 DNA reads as TGCAGTGCTAGAGGGGAGCAATATAGCACAGATACGCAGTATTTT.

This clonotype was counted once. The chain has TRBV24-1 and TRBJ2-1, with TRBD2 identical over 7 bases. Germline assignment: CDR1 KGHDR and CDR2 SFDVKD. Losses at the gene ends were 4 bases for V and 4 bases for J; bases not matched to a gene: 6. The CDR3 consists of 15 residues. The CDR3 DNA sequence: TGTGCCACCAGTGACCGACTAGCAAAGTACAATGAGCAGTTCTTC. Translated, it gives CATSDRLAKYNEQFF.

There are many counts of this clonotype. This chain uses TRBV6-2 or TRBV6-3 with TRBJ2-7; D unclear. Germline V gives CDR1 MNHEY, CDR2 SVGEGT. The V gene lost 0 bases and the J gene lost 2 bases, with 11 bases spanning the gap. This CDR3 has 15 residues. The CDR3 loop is CASSYSYDGAYEQYF. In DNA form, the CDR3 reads TGTGCCAGCAGTTACTCGTACGACGGTGCCTACGAGCAGTACTTC.

The CDR3 DNA follows: TGTGCCAGCAGTTTTGACTCTGGAAACACCATATATTTT. Translated: CASSFDSGNTIYF. V gene TRBV27 combines with J gene TRBJ1-3; D is uncertain. The germline gives CDR1 MNHEY, CDR2 SMNVEV (reference sequence). V lost 3 bases, J lost 0 bases, and 3 bases lay in between. The CDR3 loop spans 13 amino acids.

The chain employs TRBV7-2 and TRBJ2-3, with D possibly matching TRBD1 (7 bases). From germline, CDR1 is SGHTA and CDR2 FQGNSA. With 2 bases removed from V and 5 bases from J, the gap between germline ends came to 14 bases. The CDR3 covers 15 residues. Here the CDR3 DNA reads TGTGCCAGCAGCTTACAGGGGGGAGCGGGAGATACGCAGTATTTT. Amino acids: CASSLQGGAGDTQYF. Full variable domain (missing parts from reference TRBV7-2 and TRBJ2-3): GAGVSQSPSNKVTEKGKDVELRCDPISGHTALYWYRQSLGQGLEFLIYFQGNSAPDKSGLPSDRFSAERTGGSVSTLTIQRTQQEDSAVYLCASSLQGGAGDTQYFGPGTRLTVL.

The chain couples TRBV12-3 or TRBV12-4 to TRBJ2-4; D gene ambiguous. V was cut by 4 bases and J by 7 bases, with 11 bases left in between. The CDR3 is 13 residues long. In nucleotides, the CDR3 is TGTGCCAGCAGTTGGGTGGAAGGGAACATTCAGTACTTC. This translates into CASSWVEGNIQYF.

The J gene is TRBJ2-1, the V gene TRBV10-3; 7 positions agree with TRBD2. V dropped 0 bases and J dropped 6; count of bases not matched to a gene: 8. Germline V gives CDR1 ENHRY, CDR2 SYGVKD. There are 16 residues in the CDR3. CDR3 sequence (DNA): TGTGCCATCAGTGAGTCCCTGGCGGGAGAGGCCAATGAGCAGTTCTTC. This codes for CAISESLAGEANEQFF.

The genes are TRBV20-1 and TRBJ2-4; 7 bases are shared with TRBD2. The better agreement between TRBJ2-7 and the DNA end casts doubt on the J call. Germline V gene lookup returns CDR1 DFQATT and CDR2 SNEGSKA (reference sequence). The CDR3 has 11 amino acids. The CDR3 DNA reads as TGCAGTGCTATGCGGGGGAACGAGCAGTACTTC. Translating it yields CSAMRGNEQYF.

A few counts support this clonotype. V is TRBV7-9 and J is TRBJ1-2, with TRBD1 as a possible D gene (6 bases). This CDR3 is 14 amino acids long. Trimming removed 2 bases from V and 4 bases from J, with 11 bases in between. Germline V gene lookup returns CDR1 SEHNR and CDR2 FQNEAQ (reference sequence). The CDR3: CASSLQTGAYGYTF. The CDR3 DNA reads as TGTGCCAGCAGCTTACAGACAGGAGCCTATGGCTACACCTTC.

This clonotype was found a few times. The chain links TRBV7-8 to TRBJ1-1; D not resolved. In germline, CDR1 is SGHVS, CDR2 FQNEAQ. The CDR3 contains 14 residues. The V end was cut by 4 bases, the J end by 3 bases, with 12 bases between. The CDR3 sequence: CASSSALPDTEAFF. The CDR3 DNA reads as TGTGCCAGCAGCTCCGCCCTGCCCGACACTGAAGCTTTCTTT.

The CDR3 DNA follows: TGTGCCAGCAGCCAAGGCCCAGGGCGCAGATACGCGTATTTT. Its translation: CASSQGPGRRYAYF. This sequence joins TRBV3-1 and TRBJ2-3, with TRBD1 as a possible D gene (5 bases). V was shortened by 1 base and J by 14 bases, with 19 bases between the two germline ends. The CDR3 runs to 14 residues. Germline V gives CDR1 LGHDT, CDR2 YNNKEL (reference sequence).

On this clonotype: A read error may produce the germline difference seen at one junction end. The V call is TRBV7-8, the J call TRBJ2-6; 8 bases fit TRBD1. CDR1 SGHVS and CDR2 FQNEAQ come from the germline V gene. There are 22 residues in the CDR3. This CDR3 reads CASSPGPGTGTKLLSGANVLTF. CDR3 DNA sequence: TGTGCCAGCAGCCCAGGGCCGGGGACAGGAACCAAACTCCTATCTGGGGCCAACGTCCTAACTTTC.

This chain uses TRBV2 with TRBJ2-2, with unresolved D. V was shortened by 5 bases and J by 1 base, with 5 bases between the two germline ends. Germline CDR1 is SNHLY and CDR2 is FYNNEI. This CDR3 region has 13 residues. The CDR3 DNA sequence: TGTGCCAGCAGTCAGGAGAACACCGGGGAGCTGTTTTTT. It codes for CASSQENTGELFF. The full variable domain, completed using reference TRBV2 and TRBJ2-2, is EPEVTQTPSHQVTQMGQEVILRCVPISNHLYFYWYRQILGQKVEFLVSFYNNEISEKSEIFDDQFSVERPDGSNFTLKIRSTKLEDSAMYFCASSQENTGELFFGEGSRLTVL.

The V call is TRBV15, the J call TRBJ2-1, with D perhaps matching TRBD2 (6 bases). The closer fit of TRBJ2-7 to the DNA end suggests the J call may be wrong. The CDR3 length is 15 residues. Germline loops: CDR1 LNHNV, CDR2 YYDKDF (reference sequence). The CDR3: CATSSSRGSYNEQYF. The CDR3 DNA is TGTGCCACCAGCAGCTCCCGGGGGAGTTACAATGAGCAGTACTTC.

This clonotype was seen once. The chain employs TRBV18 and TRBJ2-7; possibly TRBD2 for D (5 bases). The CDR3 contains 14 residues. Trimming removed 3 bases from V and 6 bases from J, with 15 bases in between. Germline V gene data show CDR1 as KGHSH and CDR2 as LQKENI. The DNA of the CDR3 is TGTGCCAGCTCACCGCTGGATTCCCGGGGCGAGCAGTACTTC. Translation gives CASSPLDSRGEQYF.

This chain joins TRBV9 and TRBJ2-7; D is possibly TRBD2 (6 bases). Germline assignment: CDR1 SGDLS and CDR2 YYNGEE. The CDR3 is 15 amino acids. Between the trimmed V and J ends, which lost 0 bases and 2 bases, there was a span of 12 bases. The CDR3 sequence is CASSVGASAPYEQYF. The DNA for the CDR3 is TGTGCCAGCAGCGTAGGGGCTAGCGCGCCCTACGAGCAGTACTTC. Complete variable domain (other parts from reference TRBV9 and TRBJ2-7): DSGVTQTPKHLITATGQRVTLRCSPRSGDLSVYWYQQSLDQGLQFLIQYYNGEERAKGNILERFSAQQFPDLHSELNLSSLELGDSALYFCASSVGASAPYEQYFGPGTRLTVT.

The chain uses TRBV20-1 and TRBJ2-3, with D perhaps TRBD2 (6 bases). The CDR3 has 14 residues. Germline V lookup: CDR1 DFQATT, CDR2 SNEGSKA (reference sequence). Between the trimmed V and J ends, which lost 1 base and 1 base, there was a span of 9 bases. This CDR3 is CSARGPGGTDTQYF. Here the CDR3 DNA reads TGCAGTGCTAGAGGACCGGGGGGCACAGATACGCAGTATTTT.

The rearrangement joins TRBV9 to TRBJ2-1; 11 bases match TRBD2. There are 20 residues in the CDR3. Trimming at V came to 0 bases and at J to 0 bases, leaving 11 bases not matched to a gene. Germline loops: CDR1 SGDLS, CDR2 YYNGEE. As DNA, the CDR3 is TGTGCCAGCAGCGTAGGGGGTGAGGCTAGCGGGAGGTACTCCTACAATGAGCAGTTCTTC. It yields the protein CASSVGGEASGRYSYNEQFF.

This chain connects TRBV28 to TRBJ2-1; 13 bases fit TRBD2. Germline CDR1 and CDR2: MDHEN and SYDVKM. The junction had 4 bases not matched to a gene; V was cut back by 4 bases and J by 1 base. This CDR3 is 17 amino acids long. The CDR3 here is CASSSTSGGWSYNEQFF. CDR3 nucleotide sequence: TGTGCCAGCAGTTCGACTAGCGGGGGGTGGTCCTACAATGAGCAGTTCTTC.

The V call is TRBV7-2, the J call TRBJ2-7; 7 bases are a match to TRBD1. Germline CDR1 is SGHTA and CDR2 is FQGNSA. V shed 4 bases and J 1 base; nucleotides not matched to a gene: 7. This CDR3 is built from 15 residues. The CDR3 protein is CASSSGQLPSYEQYF. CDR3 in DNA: TGTGCCAGCAGCTCGGGACAGCTCCCTTCCTACGAGCAGTACTTC.